Below are 28 T cell receptor beta chains sequenced from a single sample in a study of T cell responses to AZD1222 COVID-19 vaccine. Profiled with immunoSEQ multiplex PCR; TCRdb holds only in-frame clones, not every one. The table records roughly 110,000 clones, more than 70% of them present only once. Sequenced material: peripheral blood, taken 28 days after the second AZD1222 dose. The receptors were sampled from an adult who received the AZD1222 COVID-19 vaccine.

CDR3 bases: TGTGCCAGTAGTATTACAGGGATTGGTTACGAGCAGTACTTC. It codes for CASSITGIGYEQYF. The gene calls are TRBV19 and TRBJ2-7, with D perhaps matching TRBD1 (6 bases). Trimming cost V 3 bases and J 4 bases, with 13 bases left between them. This CDR3 comprises 14 residues. Germline CDR1 reads LNHDA; CDR2 reads SQIVND (reference sequence).

The rearrangement links TRBV18 to TRBJ2-5; a possible D gene is TRBD2 (6 bases). The CDR3 contains 14 residues. Germline V gene data show CDR1 as KGHSH and CDR2 as LQKENI. The V and J ends lost 4 bases and 2 bases respectively, with 11 bases between them. CDR3 amino acids: CASSHGGDQETQYF. The CDR3 bases are TGTGCCAGCTCACATGGCGGGGATCAAGAGACCCAGTACTTC.

The chain has TRBV4-3 and TRBJ1-4; D gene unclear. In germline, CDR1 is LGHNA, CDR2 YSLEER. The CDR3 has 14 residues. V gave up 3 bases and J gave up 0 bases, with 5 bases separating them. As DNA, the CDR3 is TGCGCCAGCAGCCAGGTTGCAACTAATGAAAAACTGTTTTTT. As protein: CASSQVATNEKLFF.

A single count supports this clone. The chain links TRBV6-2 or TRBV6-3 to TRBJ1-1, with TRBD1 as a possible D gene (5 bases). CDR1 is MNHEY, CDR2 SVGEGT, per germline. Trimming cost V 2 bases and J 4 bases, with 8 bases left between them. The CDR3 consists of 13 residues. The CDR3 region is CASSYRGSTEAFF. Written as DNA, the CDR3 is TGTGCCAGCAGTTACAGGGGTAGCACTGAAGCTTTCTTT.

V gene TRBV7-2 combines with J gene TRBJ2-7; 7 positions agree with TRBD2. CDR3 length: 15 amino acids. After removal of 4 bases from V and 3 bases from J, the junction contained 9 bases not matched to a gene. The germline CDR1 and CDR2 sequences are SGHTA and FQGNSA. CDR3 protein: CASSSLPGGIYEQYF. The CDR3 coding sequence is TGTGCCAGCAGCTCCCTGCCGGGGGGAATCTACGAGCAGTACTTC.

In this sample, this clone turned up a few times. This chain connects TRBV7-2 to TRBJ2-2; D unresolved. V was clipped by 0 bases and J by 4 bases, with 6 bases between them. The length of the CDR3 is 14 residues. The V gene's germline CDR1 is SGHTA and CDR2 FQGNSA. The CDR3 spells CASSLAGFTGELFF. In DNA form, the CDR3 reads TGTGCCAGCAGCTTAGCGGGATTCACCGGGGAGCTGTTTTTT.

V is TRBV7-8 and J is TRBJ1-1; the D gene is possibly TRBD1 (5 bases). CDR1 SGHVS and CDR2 FQNEAQ come from the germline V gene. V gave up 6 bases and J gave up 1 base, with 12 bases separating them. The length of the CDR3 is 14 residues. The CDR3: CASRRGAGNTEAFF. CDR3 DNA: TGTGCCAGCAGGCGAGGGGCCGGGAACACTGAAGCTTTCTTT. The full variable domain, completed using reference TRBV7-8 and TRBJ1-1, is GAGVSQSPRYKVAKRGQDVALRCDPISGHVSLFWYQQALGQGPEFLTYFQNEAQLDKSGLPSDRFFAERPEGSVSTLKIQRTQQEDSAVYLCASRRGAGNTEAFFGQGTRLTVV.

The table lists this clone with a count of one. The J gene is TRBJ2-1, the V gene TRBV9; 8 nucleotides agree with TRBD1. The trim removed 4 bases at V and 7 bases at J, leaving 10 bases unmatched. Looked up from germline, CDR1 is SGDLS and CDR2 is YYNGEE. The CDR3 consists of 15 residues. As DNA, the CDR3 is TGTGCCAGCAGCCTTCGACAGGGGCTACGGAATGAGCAGTTCTTC. Its translation: CASSLRQGLRNEQFF. The whole variable domain, filled in from reference TRBV9 and TRBJ2-1, reads DSGVTQTPKHLITATGQRVTLRCSPRSGDLSVYWYQQSLDQGLQFLIQYYNGEERAKGNILERFSAQQFPDLHSELNLSSLELGDSALYFCASSLRQGLRNEQFFGPGTRLTVL.

CDR3 bases: TGTGCCAGAAGCTTTAAGGTCCGGGGGGAGCTGTTTTTT. Residues: CARSFKVRGELFF. The rearrangement links TRBV5-3 to TRBJ2-2; the D is unclear. TRBV5-3 is designated an ORF whose function remains uncertain. The CDR3 runs 13 residues. The V and J ends lost 2 bases and 8 bases respectively, with 10 bases between them.

This chain uses TRBV2 with TRBJ1-1; 8 bases are shared with TRBD1. The junction had 9 bases not matched to a gene; V was cut back by 7 bases and J by 2 bases. The CDR3 has 15 amino acids. CDR1 SNHLY and CDR2 FYNNEI come from the germline V gene. As DNA, the CDR3 is TGTGCCAGCATTTGGGGGGGGACAGGCAACACTGAAGCTTTCTTT. Its protein is CASIWGGTGNTEAFF. The entire variable domain, with the rest obtained from reference TRBV2 and TRBJ1-1, is as follows: EPEVTQTPSHQVTQMGQEVILRCVPISNHLYFYWYRQILGQKVEFLVSFYNNEISEKSEIFDDQFSVERPDGSNFTLKIRSTKLEDSAMYFCASIWGGTGNTEAFFGQGTRLTVV.

The V gene is TRBV4-2, the J gene TRBJ1-3, with D possibly being TRBD1 (6 bases). The CDR3 has 14 residues. Per the germline V gene, CDR1 is LGHNA and CDR2 is YNFKEQ. Between the trimmed V and J ends, which lost 4 bases and 4 bases, there was a span of 11 bases. CDR3 bases: TGTGCCAGCAGCCGGGTACAGGGCGGAAACACCATATATTTT. This encodes CASSRVQGGNTIYF.

The chain employs TRBV3-1 (or the pseudogene TRBV3-2) and TRBJ1-2; tentatively, D is TRBD1 (5 bases). This CDR3 is 16 amino acids long. With 7 bases removed from V and 2 bases from J, the gap between germline ends came to 20 bases. Germline lookup yields CDR1 LGHDT and CDR2 YNNKEL (reference sequence). CDR3 coding DNA: TGTGCCAGCAACCGCCCGGGGCCTAGATTCAACTATGGCTACACCTTC. Protein sequence: CASNRPGPRFNYGYTF.

This sequence joins TRBV5-1 and TRBJ2-5; 8 positions match TRBD2. CDR1 is SGHRS, CDR2 YFSETQ, per germline. V was clipped by 0 bases and J by 2 bases; unmatched bases: 6. CDR3 length: 16 residues. CDR3: CASSLAGSGAQETQYF. CDR3 DNA sequence: TGCGCCAGCAGCTTGGCCGGTAGCGGGGCACAAGAGACCCAGTACTTC.

This clone has only one observation. The sample carries other DNA sequences with the same CDR3. The chain uses TRBV19 and TRBJ1-2, with D unclear. V was clipped by 9 bases and J by 7 bases, with 15 bases between them. The CDR3 is 12 amino acids. The germline gives CDR1 LNHDA, CDR2 SQIVND (reference sequence). CDR3 DNA sequence: TGTGCCAGCAACCCTGGACTGGGTGGCTACACCTTC. The encoded protein is CASNPGLGGYTF.

V gene TRBV2 combines with J gene TRBJ1-5; no definite D call. Germline V gene data show CDR1 as SNHLY and CDR2 as FYNNEI. Trimming shortened V by 2 bases and J by 6 bases, and 14 bases separated the two germline ends. The CDR3 totals 15 residues. In DNA form, the CDR3 reads TGTGCCAGCAGTGAATTCCCCAAAGCCAGTCAGCCCCAGCATTTT. Protein sequence: CASSEFPKASQPQHF.

V usage is TRBV24-1 and J usage is TRBJ2-6; 7 bases align to TRBD1. This CDR3 is built from 18 residues. Germline trimming cut 6 bases from V and 0 bases from J; bases unmatched to any gene: 10. CDR1 is KGHDR and CDR2 is SFDVKD in the germline V gene. CDR3 in DNA: TGTGCCACCAGTTCGCGACAGGGCCTTCCCTCTGGGGCCAACGTCCTGACTTTC. It encodes CATSSRQGLPSGANVLTF.

This clone was counted between two and nine times. The CDR3 spells CASTAPGPDTQYF. DNA of the CDR3: TGTGCCAGCACCGCACCGGGGCCAGATACGCAGTATTTT. J is TRBJ2-3 and V is TRBV6-5, with D perhaps TRBD1 or TRBD2 (5 bases each). CDR3 length: 13 amino acids. V lost 7 bases and J lost 4, with 12 bases in between. Germline CDR1 is MNHEY and CDR2 is SVGAGI.

The chain carries TRBV29-1 and TRBJ1-5; D unclear. Germline CDR1 is SQVTM and CDR2 is ANQGSEA. The CDR3 sequence is 12 residues long. The ends were cut back, 7 bases at V and 4 bases at J, with 11 bases in the middle. CDR3 loop: CSAGAGNQPQHF. In DNA, the CDR3 is TGCAGCGCGGGCGCGGGAAATCAGCCCCAGCATTTT.

The chain is built from TRBV19 and TRBJ1-6, with TRBD1 identical over 7 bases. Trimming at V came to 5 bases and at J to 0 bases, leaving 1 base not matched to a gene. This CDR3 has 15 residues. CDR1 and CDR2 from the germline V gene are LNHDA and SQIVND (reference sequence). The CDR3 region is CASSDRDSYNSPLHF. The DNA of the CDR3 is TGTGCCAGTAGTGACAGGGACTCCTATAATTCACCCCTCCACTTT.

This clone was counted once. The rearrangement joins TRBV11-3 to TRBJ2-1; D call uncertain. The CDR3 runs 12 residues. Germline CDR1 is SGHNT and CDR2 is YENEEA. V was cut by 3 bases and J by 6 bases, with 6 bases left in between. The CDR3 coding sequence is TGTGCCAGCAGCTTCCCTGGCAATGAGCAGTTCTTC. Encoded protein: CASSFPGNEQFF.

This rearrangement joins TRBV10-3 to TRBJ2-5; TRBD2 is a possible D gene (6 bases). The CDR3 is made up of 14 amino acids. The germline V and J ends were trimmed by 6 bases and 5 bases, with 16 bases remaining between them. Germline loops: CDR1 ENHRY, CDR2 SYGVKD. The CDR3 coding sequence is TGTGCCATCAGGGAGGGTGGACAAGGGGAGACCCAGTACTTC. Encoded protein: CAIREGGQGETQYF.

This chain connects TRBV6-6 to TRBJ1-1; D gene unclear. CDR3 length equals 13 residues. Per germline, CDR1 MNHNY and CDR2 SVGAGI (reference sequence). V was clipped by 7 bases and J by 4 bases, with 13 bases between them. The CDR3 spells CASTRPGSTEAFF. The DNA of the CDR3 is TGTGCCAGCACCCGACCGGGAAGCACTGAAGCTTTCTTT.

The chain couples TRBV5-1 to TRBJ1-5; the D is unclear. V was trimmed by 2 bases and J by 9 bases, leaving 12 bases between them. The CDR3 extends over 13 amino acids. Germline CDR1 is SGHRS and CDR2 is YFSETQ. CDR3 region: CASSFEDSGPQHF. Written as DNA, the CDR3 is TGCGCCAGCAGCTTTGAGGACTCGGGGCCCCAGCATTTT.

As DNA, the CDR3 is TGTGCCAGCAGCTTCTTATATGAGCAGTTCTTC. As protein: CASSFLYEQFF. This rearrangement joins TRBV7-2 to TRBJ2-1; no clear D. Germline V gives CDR1 SGHTA, CDR2 FQGNSA. V was shortened by 3 bases and J by 8 bases, with 5 bases between the two germline ends. The CDR3 has 11 amino acids.

This sequence joins TRBV6-5 and TRBJ1-1; D is undetermined. V gave up 7 bases and J gave up 6 bases, with 12 bases separating them. The CDR3 consists of 12 residues. Germline values: CDR1 MNHEY, CDR2 SVGAGI. This chain's CDR3 is CASNNEAAEAFF. The CDR3 DNA reads as TGTGCCAGCAATAACGAGGCCGCTGAAGCTTTCTTT.

This rearrangement joins TRBV5-1 to TRBJ2-3, with D uncertain. Deletions cut 1 base from V and 3 bases from J, with 12 bases between. From germline, CDR1 is SGHRS and CDR2 YFSETQ. The CDR3 runs to 15 residues. The CDR3 is CASSLRVQATDTQYF. The CDR3 DNA reads as TGCGCCAGCAGCTTGAGAGTTCAGGCAACAGATACGCAGTATTTT.

This chain connects TRBV18 to TRBJ1-4; D perhaps matches TRBD1 (6 bases). CDR1 KGHSH and CDR2 LQKENI come from the germline V gene. Deletions cut 3 bases from V and 8 bases from J, with 13 bases between. CDR3 length equals 14 residues. The CDR3 DNA is TGTGCCAGCTCACCCCAGGGCCAGGGGGAAAAACTGTTTTTT. It is translated as CASSPQGQGEKLFF.

This chain joins TRBV19 and TRBJ1-4; D is possibly TRBD1 (5 bases). Germline V gives CDR1 LNHDA, CDR2 SQIVND (reference sequence). The germline V and J ends were trimmed by 4 bases and 7 bases, with 16 bases remaining between them. The CDR3 contains 15 residues. CDR3 sequence reads: CASSSRYRGGEKLFF. CDR3 in DNA: TGTGCCAGTAGTAGCCGATACCGGGGCGGTGAAAAACTGTTTTTT.